One sample yielded the 29 T cell receptor beta chains listed below, sequenced in a study of neoadjuvant nivolumab and ipilimumab in lung cancer. Using immunoSEQ multiplex PCR, the repertoire was profiled, and TCRdb retains in-frame clones only, with some absent. The sample lists approximately 19,000 clones; about nine tenths were seen once. This specimen was peripheral blood, taken before neoadjuvant nivolumab, alone or with ipilimumab. The receptors here all came from an adult with non-small cell lung cancer.

The chain recombines TRBV6-5 with TRBJ1-2; D unclear. CDR1 is MNHEY, CDR2 SVGAGI, per germline. The CDR3 runs to 13 residues. The V end lost 3 bases, the J end lost 3 bases, and 8 bases lay between the germline ends. Here the CDR3 DNA reads TGTGCCAGCAGTTATGGGCTCTACTATGGCTACACCTTC. The encoded protein is CASSYGLYYGYTF.

The rearrangement joins TRBV29-1 to TRBJ2-7; no clear D gene. The V and J ends lost 5 bases and 3 bases respectively, with 8 bases between them. CDR1 SQVTM and CDR2 ANQGSEA come from the germline V gene. This CDR3 is built from 11 residues. This CDR3 reads CSVMVGYEQYF. The DNA for the CDR3 is TGCAGCGTTATGGTGGGCTACGAGCAGTACTTC.

This rearrangement joins TRBV13 to TRBJ1-1; the match to TRBD1 covers 8 bases. The germline V gene encodes CDR1 PRHDT and CDR2 FYEKMQ (reference sequence). Germline trimming cut 4 bases from V and 5 bases from J; bases unmatched to any gene: 3. The CDR3 length is 13 residues. CDR3 DNA: TGTGCCAGCAGCTCCGGACAGGGAACTGAAGCTTTCTTT. It yields the protein CASSSGQGTEAFF.

The chain employs TRBV5-1 and TRBJ1-1; tentative D call: TRBD1 (6 bases). V lost 4 bases to trimming and J lost 5 bases, with 24 bases between them. Germline V gives CDR1 SGHRS, CDR2 YFSETQ. This CDR3 contains 17 residues. CDR3 DNA: TGCGCCAGCAGCCCTAATGGGTTAGGGGGGCCTTGGACTGAAGCTTTCTTT. Its translation: CASSPNGLGGPWTEAFF.

The chain links TRBV9 to TRBJ2-5; possible D gene TRBD1, 5 bases. This CDR3 is 15 amino acids long. V lost 3 bases and J 5 bases, leaving 17 bases between the germline ends. Germline CDR1 SGDLS, CDR2 YYNGEE. CDR3 region: CASSAGGAQRETQYF. CDR3 DNA: TGTGCCAGCAGCGCCGGTGGGGCACAACGGGAGACCCAGTACTTC.

This clone occurred once. The V and J genes are TRBV29-1 and TRBJ2-1; 11 positions agree with TRBD2. V gave up 7 bases and J gave up 3 bases; unmatched junction bases: 5. Germline-derived CDR1 and CDR2 are SQVTM and ANQGSEA. The CDR3 spans 14 residues. DNA of the CDR3: TGCAGCGCCGCGACTAGCGGGAACTACAATGAGCAGTTCTTC. It translates to CSAATSGNYNEQFF.

The gene calls are TRBV10-3 and TRBJ2-7; possibly TRBD1 or TRBD2 for D (5 bases each). The germline V gene has CDR1 ENHRY and CDR2 SYGVKD. V lost 6 bases and J lost 7, with 13 bases in between. This CDR3 spans 12 amino acids. In nucleotides, the CDR3 is TGTGCCATCAGAGGGACCACTGGGGAGCAGTACTTC. Protein product: CAIRGTTGEQYF.

The rearrangement joins TRBV2 to TRBJ2-7, with D unclear. Trimming stripped 4 bases from V and 1 base from J, with 20 bases between. This CDR3 is 17 amino acids long. Germline CDR1 SNHLY, CDR2 FYNNEI. The CDR3 DNA follows: TGTGCCAGCAGTGGGGTCAGTGATTTGAGGCGATCCTACGAGCAGTACTTC. Its protein is CASSGVSDLRRSYEQYF.

The J gene is TRBJ2-1, the V gene TRBV11-3, with 15 nucleotides matching TRBD2. Unmatched junction bases numbered 7, after V lost 5 bases and J lost 8 bases. The CDR3 totals 16 residues. Looked up from germline, CDR1 is SGHNT and CDR2 is YENEEA. The CDR3 region is CASSPGLAGGVDEQFF. The CDR3 nucleotides read TGTGCCAGCAGCCCAGGACTAGCGGGAGGGGTAGATGAGCAGTTCTTC.

The rearrangement uses TRBV7-6 and TRBJ2-1; 10 bases line up with TRBD1. The germline CDR1 and CDR2 sequences are SGHVS and FNYEAQ. This CDR3 contains 13 residues. Trimming cost V 5 bases and J 7 bases; bases outside gene matches: 2. CDR3 amino acids: CASSRTGGNEQFF. The DNA of the CDR3 is TGTGCCAGCAGCCGGACAGGGGGTAATGAGCAGTTCTTC.

This clone was picked up one time. V usage is TRBV30 and J usage is TRBJ2-7; 8 bases agree with TRBD2. This CDR3 region has 15 residues. The germline V gene has CDR1 GTSNPN and CDR2 SVGIG (reference sequence). The trim removed 5 bases at V and 0 bases at J, leaving 9 bases unmatched. The CDR3 protein is CAWGVTSGPSYEQYF. DNA of the CDR3: TGTGCCTGGGGAGTTACTAGCGGACCCTCCTACGAGCAGTACTTC.

V and J are TRBV2 and TRBJ2-1; 10 bases match TRBD1. V lost 5 bases and J lost 9; bases outside the gene matches: 10. The CDR3 length is 15 residues. From germline, CDR1 is SNHLY and CDR2 FYNNEI. The DNA of the CDR3 is TGTGCCAGCAGTCCGGACAGGGGGAAAGGTGGTGAGCAGTTCTTC. It yields the protein CASSPDRGKGGEQFF.

The rearrangement uses TRBV30 and TRBJ2-3; D is possibly TRBD1 or TRBD2 (5 bases each). This CDR3 is built from 14 residues. V dropped 0 bases and J dropped 2 bases, with 9 bases sitting between them. Looked up from germline, CDR1 is GTSNPN and CDR2 is SVGIG (reference sequence). The CDR3 DNA reads as TGTGCCTGGAGTGTAGGGACGGACACAGATACGCAGTATTTT. This codes for CAWSVGTDTDTQYF.

The rearrangement uses TRBV18 and TRBJ1-3; D not certain. Germline V gene sequence: CDR1 KGHSH, CDR2 LQKENI. The CDR3 loop spans 14 amino acids. The V gene lost 3 bases and the J gene lost 0 bases, with 6 bases spanning the gap. The CDR3 spells CASSPANSGNTIYF. The CDR3 DNA is TGTGCCAGCTCACCGGCTAACTCTGGAAACACCATATATTTT.

This rearrangement joins TRBV25-1 to TRBJ2-1; D is perhaps TRBD1 (6 bases). Germline V CDR1 and CDR2: MGHDK, SYGVNS. This CDR3 contains 15 residues. The germline V and J ends were trimmed by 2 bases and 1 base, with 9 bases remaining between them. CDR3 region: CASSEQTGSYNEQFF. The CDR3, as DNA: TGTGCCAGCAGTGAACAAACAGGGTCCTACAATGAGCAGTTCTTC.

This sequence joins TRBV11-3 and TRBJ2-3, with 14 bases aligning to TRBD2. The CDR3 runs to 20 residues. V lost 2 bases, J lost 4 bases, and 14 bases stayed unmatched. Germline assignment: CDR1 SGHNT and CDR2 YENEEA. CDR3 residues: CASSLHVTSGRARSADTQYF. CDR3 DNA sequence: TGTGCCAGCAGCTTACATGTGACTAGCGGGAGGGCCAGGAGCGCAGATACGCAGTATTTT.

The chain joins TRBV30 to TRBJ1-1; D gene uncertain. Trimming took off 3 bases at V and 0 bases at J, with 5 bases between the two ends. CDR3 size: 12 residues. Germline V lookup: CDR1 GTSNPN, CDR2 SVGIG (reference sequence). The CDR3 here is CAWSSMNTEAFF. The CDR3 DNA is TGTGCCTGGAGCTCCATGAACACTGAAGCTTTCTTT.

V is TRBV5-4 and J is TRBJ1-1; D gene uncertain. Germline values: CDR1 SGHNT, CDR2 YYREEE (reference sequence). This CDR3 is 14 amino acids long. Trimming shortened V by 2 bases and J by 3 bases, and 11 bases separated the two germline ends. As DNA, the CDR3 is TGTGCCAGCAGCTTCGGAGGGAGGGACACTGAAGCTTTCTTT. It encodes CASSFGGRDTEAFF. Based on the CDR3 plus reference TRBV5-4 and TRBJ1-1, the full variable domain is ETGVTQSPTHLIKTRGQQVTLRCSSQSGHNTVSWYQQALGQGPQFIFQYYREEENGRGNFPPRFSGLQFPNYSSELNVNALELDDSALYLCASSFGGRDTEAFFGQGTRLTVV.

The chain has TRBV11-3 and TRBJ2-7, with 7 bases matching TRBD1. V lost 7 bases and J lost 3; bases outside the gene matches: 12. CDR1 is SGHNT, CDR2 YENEEA, per germline. The length of the CDR3 is 15 residues. In nucleotides, the CDR3 is TGTGCCAGCACCCTCGGACAGGAACCCATCTACGAGCAGTACTTC. Translating gives CASTLGQEPIYEQYF.

This chain uses TRBV6-5 with TRBJ2-1, with 7 bases that match TRBD2. CDR3 size: 14 residues. Trimming removed 5 bases from V and 3 bases from J; junction bases left unmatched: 4. Germline V gene lookup returns CDR1 MNHEY and CDR2 SVGAGI. This CDR3 reads CASSPRGVYNEQFF. CDR3 in DNA: TGTGCCAGCAGTCCCCGGGGGGTCTACAATGAGCAGTTCTTC.

A single count supports this clone. The chain links TRBV6-1 to TRBJ1-2; 10 bases match TRBD1. J gave up 3 bases and V 3 bases, and 4 bases lay outside the gene matches. The CDR3 has 15 amino acids. Germline V gene lookup returns CDR1 MNHNS and CDR2 SASEGT. CDR3 bases: TGTGCCAGCAGTGATGGGACAGGGGCGTACTATGGCTACACCTTC. It codes for CASSDGTGAYYGYTF.

J is TRBJ1-1 and V is TRBV9, with D unresolved. This CDR3 has 12 amino acids. Per germline, CDR1 SGDLS and CDR2 YYNGEE. V dropped 4 bases and J dropped 1 base, with 5 bases sitting between them. CDR3 protein: CASSSTNTEAFF. The CDR3 nucleotides are TGTGCCAGCAGCTCAACGAACACTGAAGCTTTCTTT.

Only a few counts were recorded for this clone. V and J are TRBV7-3 and TRBJ2-7, with D possibly being TRBD2 (6 bases). The V gene's germline CDR1 is SGHTA and CDR2 FQGTGA. This CDR3 is 13 amino acids long. V shed 5 bases and J shed 3 bases, with 11 bases lying between them. The CDR3 is CASSISEGYEQYF. DNA for the CDR3: TGTGCCAGCAGCATCTCGGAGGGCTACGAGCAGTACTTC.

V and J are TRBV7-9 and TRBJ2-5; 9 nucleotides match TRBD1. This CDR3 region has 13 residues. V lost 5 bases, J lost 5 bases, and 3 bases stayed unmatched. CDR1 is SEHNR, CDR2 FQNEAQ, per germline (reference sequence). CDR3 loop: CASSRGQGETQYF. In DNA form, the CDR3 reads TGTGCCAGCAGCCGGGGACAGGGTGAGACCCAGTACTTC.

This chain links TRBV29-1 with TRBJ1-5; TRBD1 aligns across 8 bases. CDR3 size: 17 residues. From germline, CDR1 is SQVTM and CDR2 ANQGSEA. After removal of 6 bases from V and 0 bases from J, the junction contained 13 bases not matched to a gene. The CDR3: CSVDTGGGLYSNQPQHF. CDR3 sequence (DNA): TGCAGCGTAGACACAGGGGGGGGACTCTATAGCAATCAGCCCCAGCATTTT. Full variable domain (remainder filled in from reference TRBV29-1 and TRBJ1-5): SAVISQKPSRDICQRGTSLTIQCQVDSQVTMMFWYRQQPGQSLTLIATANQGSEATYESGFVIDKFPISRPNLTFSTLTVSNMSPEDSSIYLCSVDTGGGLYSNQPQHFGDGTRLSIL.

The gene calls are TRBV7-9 and TRBJ2-7; no reliable D call. The V and J ends lost 1 base and 6 bases respectively, with 13 bases between them. Germline values: CDR1 SEHNR, CDR2 FQNEAQ (reference sequence). CDR3 length: 14 amino acids. The CDR3 nucleotides read TGTGCCAGCAGCTTAGGCAGTCCCTACGGCGAGCAGTACTTC. Protein sequence: CASSLGSPYGEQYF. The variable domain in full, with the rest retrieved from reference TRBV7-9 and TRBJ2-7, is DTGVSQNPRHKITKRGQNVTFRCDPISEHNRLYWYRQTLGQGPEFLTYFQNEAQLEKSRLLSDRFSAERPKGSFSTLEIQRTEQGDSAMYLCASSLGSPYGEQYFGPGTRLTVT.

DNA for the CDR3: TGTGCCAGCAGCTTAGGAGGGACAGGTCGGAACACTGAAGCTTTCTTT. It specifies CASSLGGTGRNTEAFF. The rearrangement links TRBV11-3 to TRBJ1-1; 8 bases line up with TRBD1. The CDR3 loop spans 16 amino acids. With V trimmed by 1 base and J by 1 base, 5 bases remained unmatched. The germline V gene encodes CDR1 SGHNT and CDR2 YENEEA.

V gene TRBV5-1 combines with J gene TRBJ2-7, with D tentatively TRBD1 or TRBD2 (6 bases each). There are 16 residues in the CDR3. The germline V gene has CDR1 SGHRS and CDR2 YFSETQ. V shed 7 bases and J shed 2 bases, with 22 bases lying between them. CDR3 sequence: CASADGGTTAAYEQYF. CDR3 nucleotides: TGCGCCAGCGCAGACGGGGGCACCACCGCCGCCTACGAGCAGTACTTC.

The chain joins TRBV2 to TRBJ1-1, with 7 bases that match TRBD1. Germline-derived CDR1 and CDR2 are SNHLY and FYNNEI. V lost 6 bases to trimming and J lost 0 bases; unmatched junction nucleotides: 7. The CDR3 totals 15 residues. The CDR3 spells CASSARGALNTEAFF. The DNA of the CDR3 is TGTGCCAGCAGCGCCAGGGGGGCGTTGAACACTGAAGCTTTCTTT. The variable domain in full, completed from reference TRBV2 and TRBJ1-1, reads EPEVTQTPSHQVTQMGQEVILRCVPISNHLYFYWYRQILGQKVEFLVSFYNNEISEKSEIFDDQFSVERPDGSNFTLKIRSTKLEDSAMYFCASSARGALNTEAFFGQGTRLTVV.